A selection of T cell receptor beta chains follows, all from one sample in a study of cytomegalovirus exposure and HLA in healthy donors. The protocol was immunoSEQ multiplex PCR, while the TCRdb copy is restricted to in-frame clones and leaves out a portion. The sample lists a few hundred thousand clones, approximately 90% occurring once. Sequencing input: PBMCs. Receptor source: a woman aged 18 to 35 in good health and CMV-seronegative. Both conserved end residues are part of each CDR3. D genes are given only for firm matches. Clone size, where shown, is once, few, many, or a class for clones that have expanded.

j_gene	abundance	d_gene	v_gene	CDR3aa	CDR3nt
TRBJ2-2	few	-	TRBV19	CASSDSRVDTGELFF	TGTGCCAGTAGTGATAGCAGGGTGGACACCGGGGAGCTGTTTTTT
TRBJ2-6	many	-	TRBV7-2	CASSLQSGESNVLTF	TGTGCCAGCAGCTTACAGTCGGGGGAATCCAACGTCCTGACTTTC
TRBJ2-7	-	TRBD1	TRBV18	CASSPPVGLRTGAYEQYF	TGTGCCAGCTCACCACCGGTGGGTCTCAGGACAGGCGCCTACGAGCAGTACTTC
TRBJ2-3	-	TRBD1	TRBV7-7	CASSSGQGADTQYF	TGTGCTAGCAGCTCGGGACAGGGTGCAGATACGCAGTATTTT
TRBJ1-2	-	TRBD1	TRBV9	CASSVGRTDRAYGYTF	TGTGCCAGCAGCGTAGGACGAACGGACAGGGCTTATGGCTACACCTTC
TRBJ2-7	-	TRBD2	TRBV27	CASSLSGGRHYEQYF	TGTGCCAGCAGCCTATCCGGGGGGAGGCACTACGAGCAGTACTTC
TRBJ2-5	-	-	TRBV7-9	CASSIKETQYF	TGTGCCAGCAGTATTAAAGAGACCCAGTACTTC
TRBJ2-2	-	-	TRBV27	CASSLLNGELFF	TGTGCCAGCAGTTTATTAAACGGGGAGCTGTTTTTT
TRBJ2-7	-	-	TRBV28	CASSSPFTPLATHYEQYF	TGTGCCAGCAGTTCCCCTTTTACGCCCCTAGCTACACACTACGAGCAGTACTTC
TRBJ2-3	-	TRBD2	TRBV7-2	CASSGRRGGSGADTQYF	TGTGCCAGCAGCGGGAGGCGTGGCGGGAGTGGTGCAGATACGCAGTATTTT
TRBJ1-5	-	TRBD1	TRBV19	CASRRDRWDQPQHF	TGTGCCAGTAGGAGGGACAGGTGGGATCAGCCCCAGCATTTT
TRBJ2-7	-	TRBD2	TRBV7-8	CASRGLAAYEQYF	TGTGCCAGCAGAGGACTAGCGGCCTACGAGCAGTACTTC
TRBJ2-3	-	-	TRBV15	CATSREGRDRLPIPDTQYF	TGTGCCACCAGCAGAGAGGGGCGGGACCGACTTCCCATCCCAGATACGCAGTATTTT
TRBJ2-3	-	-	TRBV5-4	CASSQDRPDTQYF	TGTGCCAGCAGCCAAGACAGGCCAGATACGCAGTATTTT
TRBJ2-7	few	-	TRBV4-2	CASSREYGESSYEQYF	TGTGCCAGCAGCCGCGAGTACGGGGAGAGCTCCTACGAGCAGTACTTC
TRBJ2-7	few	TRBD2	TRBV9	CASSGLQREAEQYF	TGTGCCAGCAGCGGGCTACAGCGGGAGGCCGAGCAGTACTTC
TRBJ2-3	-	-	TRBV9	CASSVAFLDTQYF	TGTGCCAGCAGCGTAGCTTTCCTTGATACGCAGTATTTT
TRBJ2-7	-	-	TRBV6-5	CASSLSGSLPYEQYF	TGTGCCAGCAGCCTAAGCGGGTCCCTCCCCTACGAGCAGTACTTC
TRBJ2-6	-	-	TRBV7-2	CASSQTASGANVLTF	TGTGCCAGCAGCCAGACAGCCTCTGGGGCCAACGTCCTGACTTTC
TRBJ1-5	-	-	TRBV6-5	CASSPGDNQPQHF	TGTGCCAGCAGCCCAGGGGACAATCAGCCCCAGCATTTT
TRBJ2-7	-	-	TRBV4-3	CASSPSWRGASYEQYF	TGCGCCAGCAGCCCCTCGTGGAGGGGCGCCTCCTACGAGCAGTACTTC
TRBJ1-4	-	TRBD1	TRBV19	CASSRTGGREKLFF	TGTGCCAGTAGTAGGACAGGGGGGCGTGAAAAACTGTTTTTT
TRBJ2-7	-	-	TRBV7-9	CASGLHYEQYF	TGTGCCAGCGGCCTGCACTACGAGCAGTACTTC
TRBJ2-7	-	TRBD1	TRBV5-1	CASSQTGQGANEQYF	TGCGCCAGCTCGCAAACGGGACAGGGGGCGAATGAGCAGTACTTC
TRBJ2-1	-	TRBD2	TRBV4-1	CASSHPGGNEQFF	TGCGCCAGCAGCCACCCCGGGGGGAATGAGCAGTTCTTC
TRBJ2-3	-	TRBD1	TRBV6-5	CASSRDSSGTDTQYF	TGTGCCAGCAGCCGGGACAGCTCCGGCACAGATACGCAGTATTTT
TRBJ2-2	-	TRBD2	TRBV9	CASSVRLAGIGELFF	TGTGCCAGCAGCGTGAGACTAGCGGGAATCGGGGAGCTGTTTTTT